Presented here are 22 T cell receptor beta chains from one specimen sequenced in a study of blood T cell repertoires in COVID-19. Clones were read by immunoSEQ multiplex PCR, and TCRdb kept only the in-frame ones, dropping some. The repertoire holds about 400,000 clones, with roughly 87% as singletons. Input material: PBMCs or T cells enriched from blood (not recorded which). These receptors all come from a woman in her twenties or thirties who had recovered from COVID-19.

The chain employs TRBV2 and TRBJ1-4; 11 nucleotides line up with TRBD1. Losses at the gene ends were 6 bases for V and 8 bases for J; bases not matched to a gene: 5. The CDR3 is 14 amino acids. In germline, CDR1 is SNHLY, CDR2 FYNNEI. CDR3 sequence: CASSRDRGYEKLFF. CDR3 DNA sequence: TGTGCCAGCAGCCGGGACAGGGGGTACGAAAAACTGTTTTTT.

V usage is TRBV27 and J usage is TRBJ2-7; 7 bases fit TRBD2. This CDR3 region has 16 residues. In germline, CDR1 is MNHEY, CDR2 SMNVEV (reference sequence). The trim removed 0 bases at V and 2 bases at J, leaving 7 bases unmatched. The CDR3 DNA follows: TGTGCCAGCAGTTTATCGATCCTAGCGGATACCTACGAGCAGTACTTC. As protein: CASSLSILADTYEQYF.

This clone was seen at least ten times. The V and J genes are TRBV12-3 or TRBV12-4 and TRBJ1-2, with TRBD1 as a possible D gene (6 bases). The CDR3 has 13 amino acids. V dropped 6 bases and J dropped 4 bases, with 12 bases sitting between them. Here the CDR3 DNA reads TGTGCCAGCAGCCCCGGACAGTTCTATGGCTACACCTTC. This encodes CASSPGQFYGYTF.

In regard to this clone: Germline and junction disagree at one end, which may indicate a read error. CDR3 sequence reads: CASSEAGGSSYEQYF. As DNA, the CDR3 is TGTGCCAGCAGCGAAGCGGGAGGGAGCTCCTACGAGCAGTACTTC. This chain joins TRBV2 and TRBJ2-7, with TRBD2 matching 10 bases. CDR3 size: 15 residues. Looked up from germline, CDR1 is SNHLY and CDR2 is FYNNEI.

The genes are TRBV28 and TRBJ1-1, with D tentatively TRBD1 (5 bases). The CDR3 is 14 amino acids. Germline CDR1 MDHEN, CDR2 SYDVKM. Trimming shortened V by 3 bases and J by 4 bases, and 12 bases separated the two germline ends. The CDR3 region is CASSFFGGATEAFF. The CDR3 region has the DNA TGTGCCAGCAGTTTTTTCGGGGGAGCCACTGAAGCTTTCTTT.

J is TRBJ2-1 and V is TRBV29-1, with 14 bases aligning to TRBD2. This CDR3 has 17 residues. V shed 7 bases and J 1 base; nucleotides not matched to a gene: 9. Per the germline V gene, CDR1 is SQVTM and CDR2 is ANQGSEA. The CDR3 region has the DNA TGCAGCGCCCAAGGGACTAGCGGGAGAGTATCCTACAATGAGCAGTTCTTC. It specifies CSAQGTSGRVSYNEQFF.

In its sample, this clone was seen a few times. This chain connects TRBV7-3 to TRBJ2-7; no definite D call. This CDR3 has 14 amino acids. In germline, CDR1 is SGHTA, CDR2 FQGTGA. V was pared by 5 bases and J by 2 bases, with 13 bases between. The CDR3 nucleotides read TGTGCCAGCAGCCCAACAGTCGGCGCCTACGAGCAGTACTTC. This gives the protein CASSPTVGAYEQYF.

The chain links TRBV27 to TRBJ1-6; no definite D call. The germline gives CDR1 MNHEY, CDR2 SMNVEV (reference sequence). V was shortened by 7 bases and J by 0 bases, with 10 bases between the two germline ends. This CDR3 spans 15 amino acids. The CDR3 DNA reads as TGTGCCAGCACCCGGGATTTCTCCTATAATTCACCCCTCCACTTT. Amino acid sequence: CASTRDFSYNSPLHF.

This sequence joins TRBV3-1 (or the pseudogene TRBV3-2) and TRBJ2-5; 9 bases fit TRBD2. Germline CDR1 and CDR2: LGHDT and YNNKEL (reference sequence). This CDR3 spans 14 amino acids. With 5 bases clipped from V and 2 bases from J, the junction kept 3 bases outside the gene matches. In DNA form, the CDR3 reads TGTGCCAGCAGCTCCGGACTAGCGCAAGAGACCCAGTACTTC. It yields the protein CASSSGLAQETQYF.

V and J are TRBV9 and TRBJ2-3, with TRBD2 identical over 7 bases. CDR1 and CDR2 (germline): SGDLS, YYNGEE. CDR3 length: 15 residues. V shed 0 bases, J shed 3 bases, and the junction held 4 bases outside the gene matches. CDR3 DNA: TGTGCCAGCAGCGTAGGGCTTAGCGGGACAGATACGCAGTATTTT. Its translation: CASSVGLSGTDTQYF.

V gene TRBV14 combines with J gene TRBJ2-4; D unresolved. Germline V gene sequence: CDR1 SGHDN, CDR2 FVKESK. The CDR3 is made up of 13 amino acids. V lost 0 bases and J 9 bases, leaving 9 bases between the germline ends. In DNA form, the CDR3 reads TGTGCCAGCAGCCAAGATAGATCGGGCATTCAGTACTTC. The encoded protein is CASSQDRSGIQYF.

V gene TRBV5-8 combines with J gene TRBJ1-6; 8 positions match TRBD1. The length of the CDR3 is 15 residues. The junction had 7 bases not matched to a gene; V was cut back by 0 bases and J by 11 bases. Germline CDR1 is SGHTS and CDR2 is YDEGEE. CDR3 DNA sequence: TGTGCCAGCAGCTTGGGGACAGGGTCAATCCCACCCCTCCACTTT. Translated, it gives CASSLGTGSIPPLHF. The entire variable domain, with the rest obtained from reference TRBV5-8 and TRBJ1-6, is as follows: EAGVTQSPTHLIKTRGQQATLRCSPISGHTSVYWYQQALGLGLQFLLWYDEGEERNRGNFPPRFSGRQFPNYSSELNVNALELEDSALYLCASSLGTGSIPPLHFGNGTRLTVT.

The chain carries TRBV5-1 and TRBJ1-3, with 7 nucleotides matching TRBD1. V lost 4 bases to trimming and J lost 4 bases; unmatched junction nucleotides: 5. Germline V lookup: CDR1 SGHRS, CDR2 YFSETQ. The CDR3 covers 14 residues. CDR3 sequence reads: CASSIGTDGNTIYF. The CDR3 DNA is TGCGCCAGCAGCATAGGGACAGACGGAAACACCATATATTTT.

As DNA, the CDR3 is TGTGCCAGCAGTTACCAGCCCAGGGTGGCCACTGAAGCTTTCTTT. This gives the protein CASSYQPRVATEAFF. V gene TRBV6-5 combines with J gene TRBJ1-1; D might be TRBD1 (5 bases). The germline gives CDR1 MNHEY, CDR2 SVGAGI. With 2 bases removed from V and 4 bases from J, the gap between germline ends came to 14 bases. The CDR3 loop spans 15 amino acids.

The chain is built from TRBV18 and TRBJ1-5; D is unclear. Trimming took 6 bases from V and 0 from J, leaving 9 bases between them. This CDR3 contains 14 residues. Germline V gives CDR1 KGHSH, CDR2 LQKENI. The CDR3 loop reads CASSRVYSNQPQHF. In DNA, the CDR3 is TGTGCCAGCTCCCGGGTTTATAGCAATCAGCCCCAGCATTTT. Filled out from reference TRBV18 and TRBJ1-5, the complete variable domain reads NAGVMQNPRHLVRRRGQEARLRCSPMKGHSHVYWYRQLPEEGLKFMVYLQKENIIDESGMPKERFSAEFPKEGPSILRIQQVVRGDSAAYFCASSRVYSNQPQHFGDGTRLSIL.

The rearrangement joins TRBV5-1 to TRBJ2-7; 8 bases map to TRBD1. Unmatched junction bases numbered 7, after V lost 3 bases and J lost 5 bases. CDR3 length equals 14 residues. Germline-derived CDR1 and CDR2 are SGHRS and YFSETQ. DNA of the CDR3: TGCGCCAGCAGCTCGGACAGGGATTGGAACGAGCAGTACTTC. It yields the protein CASSSDRDWNEQYF. The full variable domain, rest sourced from reference TRBV5-1 and TRBJ2-7, is KAGVTQTPRYLIKTRGQQVTLSCSPISGHRSVSWYQQTPGQGLQFLFEYFSETQRNKGNFPGRFSGRQFSNSRSEMNVSTLELGDSALYLCASSSDRDWNEQYFGPGTRLTVT.

This chain connects TRBV6-2 or TRBV6-3 to TRBJ1-2; the D is unclear. The V end was cut by 4 bases, the J end by 8 bases, with 17 bases between. CDR3 length: 14 amino acids. CDR1 is MNHEY, CDR2 SVGEGT, per germline. The CDR3: CASSSDILGGGYTF. For the CDR3, the DNA is TGTGCCAGCAGTTCTGATATTCTCGGCGGCGGCTACACCTTC.

As to this clone: The sample carries other DNA sequences with the same CDR3. The genes are TRBV7-9 and TRBJ2-7; 10 nucleotides agree with TRBD1. The V segment lost 5 bases and the J segment 0 bases; nucleotides outside the gene matches: 4. Germline V gene lookup returns CDR1 SEHNR and CDR2 FQNEAQ (reference sequence). The CDR3 is made up of 15 amino acids. For the CDR3, the DNA is TGTGCCAGCAGCCCCCGGGACAGGGGCTCCTACGAGCAGTACTTC. Its translation: CASSPRDRGSYEQYF.

The chain carries TRBV4-2 and TRBJ1-1; D is uncertain. Germline CDR1 reads LGHNA; CDR2 reads YNFKEQ. CDR3 length: 14 amino acids. V was trimmed by 4 bases and J by 1 base, leaving 10 bases between them. CDR3 sequence reads: CASSREGGNTEAFF. The CDR3 nucleotides are TGTGCCAGCAGCCGCGAGGGTGGGAACACTGAAGCTTTCTTT.

In this sample, this clone turned up a few times. The V call is TRBV28, the J call TRBJ2-1, with D perhaps matching TRBD2 (6 bases). The length of the CDR3 is 13 residues. CDR1 is MDHEN, CDR2 SYDVKM, per germline. V was clipped by 6 bases and J by 6 bases, with 12 bases between them. The CDR3 nucleotides read TGTGCCAGCAGCCGACTAGTAGCCAATGAGCAGTTCTTC. Translation: CASSRLVANEQFF.

The chain couples TRBV7-6 to TRBJ2-5; TRBD2 is a possible D gene (6 bases). Per the germline V gene, CDR1 is SGHVS and CDR2 is FNYEAQ. The V gene lost 7 bases and the J gene lost 1 base, with 10 bases spanning the gap. CDR3 size: 13 residues. The CDR3: CASNRLVQETQYF. CDR3 in DNA: TGTGCCAGCAACCGACTAGTCCAAGAGACCCAGTACTTC.

V is TRBV27 and J is TRBJ2-1; a weak D match, TRBD2 (6 bases). Germline V gene lookup returns CDR1 MNHEY and CDR2 SMNVEV (reference sequence). V was pared by 4 bases and J by 2 bases, with 9 bases between. The CDR3 contains 14 residues. DNA for the CDR3: TGTGCCAGCAGTTATAGCGGAACCTACAATGAGCAGTTCTTC. Protein: CASSYSGTYNEQFF.